These T cell receptor beta chains were read from a single sample in a study of beta chain features in type 1 diabetes. The table came from immunoSEQ multiplex PCR; TCRdb's copy has only in-frame clones and leaves some out. The sample holds around 160,000 clones, around 8% seen once. The sample consisted of central memory CD4+ T cells from blood. These receptors all come from a young woman with type 1 diabetes. Both conserved end residues are part of each CDR3. Each record gives: D gene, V gene, J gene, clone size, CDR3 DNA, CDR3 protein. D genes are given only for firm matches. A clone size is listed for some rows: how often the clone was seen (once, few, many), or a class if it is expanded.

-	TRBV9	TRBJ2-5	few	TGTGCCAGCAGCGTACCGGGGAACCAGGCCCAGTACTTC	CASSVPGNQAQYF
-	TRBV30	TRBJ1-2	few	TGTGCCTGGGACCCAAGCGGAGACTATGGCTACACCTTC	CAWDPSGDYGYTF
-	TRBV14	TRBJ2-7	-	TGTGCCAGCAGCCCCGGACTCGAGCAGTACTTC	CASSPGLEQYF
-	TRBV5-4	TRBJ2-7	few	TGTGCCAGCAGCTTGGCTGGCGGATCCTACGAGCAGTACTTC	CASSLAGGSYEQYF
-	TRBV5-6	TRBJ2-1	few	TGTGCCAGCAGTTGGGACATCAGCTCCTACAATGAGCAGTTCTTC	CASSWDISSYNEQFF
-	TRBV13	TRBJ2-1	few	TGTGCCAGCAGCTCCAAGCGGGCGCAAAGATACTACAATGAGCAGTTCTTC	CASSSKRAQRYYNEQFF
TRBD1	TRBV2	TRBJ1-2	-	TGTGCCAGCAGTGGAGGAGGGACAGGGGTAGGCTATGGCTACACCTTC	CASSGGGTGVGYGYTF
-	TRBV27	TRBJ2-6	few	TGTGCCAGCAGTATCACAGGGTCGACTGGGGCCAACGTCCTGACTTTC	CASSITGSTGANVLTF
TRBD1	TRBV25-1	TRBJ1-2	few	TGTGCCAGCAGTGCGATCGACAGGGACGACTATGGCTACACCTTC	CASSAIDRDDYGYTF
TRBD1	TRBV6-6	TRBJ1-3	-	TGTGCCAGCAGCCCGGACAGGGCATTGACTGGAAACACCATATATTTT	CASSPDRALTGNTIYF
TRBD1	TRBV6-6	TRBJ1-5	-	TGTGCCAGCAGGACGGACAGGGGAGGGAATCAGCCCCAGCATTTT	CASRTDRGGNQPQHF
-	TRBV11-2	TRBJ2-5	few	TGTGCCAGCAGCTTACTCGGGGAAGAGACCCAGTACTTC	CASSLLGEETQYF
-	TRBV2	TRBJ1-2	-	TGTGCCAGCAGTGAGTGGGCGAGGGAAGGCTATGGCTACACCTTC	CASSEWAREGYGYTF
-	TRBV18	TRBJ2-1	-	TGTGCCAGCTCACCAGGGGGGTACAATGAGCAGTTCTTC	CASSPGGYNEQFF
-	TRBV9	TRBJ1-4	-	TGTGCCAGCAGCGTAGGACAGGCCTATAATGAAAAACTGTTTTTT	CASSVGQAYNEKLFF
-	TRBV7-2	TRBJ2-5	few	TGTGCCAGCAGCGGGGGTTCGGGGGGCCCGGAGACCCAGTACTTC	CASSGGSGGPETQYF
TRBD1	TRBV10-3	TRBJ2-5	-	TGTGCCATCAGTGGCGGACAGGGAACAGAGACCCAGTACTTC	CAISGGQGTETQYF
TRBD1	TRBV6-5	TRBJ2-1	few	TGTGCCAGCAGCGAACAGGGGGAAGGGTACAATGAGCAGTTCTTC	CASSEQGEGYNEQFF
-	TRBV4-1	TRBJ2-3	-	TGCGCCAGCAGCCAAGAACCCAGGAGCACAGATACGCAGTATTTT	CASSQEPRSTDTQYF
TRBD1	TRBV15	TRBJ2-7	few	TGTGCCACCAGCGACGGGACAGGAGCCTACGAGCAGTACTTC	CATSDGTGAYEQYF
TRBD2	TRBV18	TRBJ2-1	few	TGTGCCAGCTCACCACTCAAAGGACTAGCGGATTACAATGAGCAGTTCTTC	CASSPLKGLADYNEQFF
TRBD2	TRBV5-1	TRBJ2-5	few	TGCGCCAGCAGCCGTCCCGGGACTAGCGTGACCCAGTACTTC	CASSRPGTSVTQYF
TRBD2	TRBV7-9	TRBJ2-3	once	TGTGCCAGCAGGCCCCCCCCACTAGCGGGTCCCCCAGATACGCAGTATTTT	CASRPPPLAGPPDTQYF
-	TRBV18	TRBJ2-6	-	TGTGCCAGCTCACCACCGTTCGGGATTCCCGTCACTGGGGCCAACGTCCTGACTTTC	CASSPPFGIPVTGANVLTF
-	TRBV29-1	TRBJ1-1	many	TGCAGCGTTTACAGGGATGGCACTGAAGCTTTCTTT	CSVYRDGTEAFF
TRBD2	TRBV5-4	TRBJ2-3	few	TGTGCCAGCAGTCCTGGTGGGCTAGCGGGCACAGATACGCAGTATTTT	CASSPGGLAGTDTQYF
-	TRBV7-9	TRBJ1-5	-	TGTGCCAGCAGCCGCGGGGAACAGTGGTTGCAGCCCCAGCATTTT	CASSRGEQWLQPQHF
TRBD1	TRBV5-1	TRBJ1-5	-	TGCGCCAGCAGCCGCACCGACAGGGGGAACACGTATGGCAATCAGCCCCAGCATTTT	CASSRTDRGNTYGNQPQHF
TRBD1	TRBV14	TRBJ1-1	many	TGTGCCAGCAGCCGATACGGGACAGGGAACACTGAAGCTTTCTTT	CASSRYGTGNTEAFF
-	TRBV5-5	TRBJ2-7	-	TGTGCCAGCAGCCTGGCCGGGACACGCACCTACGAGCAGTACTTC	CASSLAGTRTYEQYF
TRBD2	TRBV6-5	TRBJ2-7	few	TGTGCCAGCAGACAGACTAGCGGGATGCTCTACGAGCAGTACTTC	CASRQTSGMLYEQYF
-	TRBV7-6	TRBJ2-3	-	TGTGCCAGCAGCTCGTCAGATACGCAGTATTTT	CASSSSDTQYF
-	TRBV5-1	TRBJ2-1	few	TGCGCCAGCAGCTTGTCACCGGACAACAATGAGCAGTTCTTC	CASSLSPDNNEQFF
-	TRBV30	TRBJ2-7	-	TGTGCCTGGAGCCGACCGGGACAAGTCTACGAGCAGTACTTC	CAWSRPGQVYEQYF
TRBD1	TRBV28	TRBJ2-7	-	TGTGCCATAGGACAGGGGGCTTACGAGCAGTACTTC	CAIGQGAYEQYF
TRBD1	TRBV28	TRBJ2-2	few	TGTGCCAGCTCAAGGGGGGACAGGGACACCGGGGAGCTGTTTTTT	CASSRGDRDTGELFF
-	TRBV7-8	TRBJ2-7	-	TGTGCCAGCAGCTCGCGTTCTAGCGAGCAGTACTTC	CASSSRSSEQYF
-	TRBV7-2	TRBJ2-6	few	TGTGCCAGCAGCCCGACGATGGGGGGCTCTGGGGCCAACGTCCTGACTTTC	CASSPTMGGSGANVLTF